The next 9 T cell receptor beta chains were all read from a single sample in a study of T cell repertoires in cytomegalovirus infection. From the reads, TCRdb called clonotypes with MiXCR, one entry per CDR3 protein. The sample holds approximately 630,000 distinct CDR3 sequences, 24% seen once. The source material was CD8+ T cells from PBMCs. The receptors originated from a human donor in good health (CMV status not recorded). Some clones in this sample may be carry-over from other donors' samples.

This clonotype was picked up many times. The genes are TRBV7-6 and TRBJ1-5, with D possibly being TRBD1 (6 bases). The V gene lost 3 bases and the J gene lost 6 bases, with 15 bases spanning the gap. Per germline, CDR1 SGHVS and CDR2 FNYEAQ. CDR3 length: 15 amino acids. CDR3 loop: CASSLGGGAGQPQHF. The CDR3 region has the DNA TGTGCCAGCAGCTTGGGGGGGGGCGCGGGTCAGCCCCAGCATTTT.

This clonotype was found a few times. The CDR3 here is CSADYRVGSDGYTF. DNA for the CDR3: TGCAGCGCCGACTACAGGGTAGGAAGCGATGGCTACACCTTC. The chain employs TRBV29-1 and TRBJ1-2; the D gene is possibly TRBD1 (6 bases). This CDR3 has 14 residues. From germline, CDR1 is SQVTM and CDR2 ANQGSEA. Trimming took off 7 bases at V and 6 bases at J, with 21 bases between the two ends. The complete variable domain, with remaining parts taken from reference TRBV29-1 and TRBJ1-2, reads SAVISQKPSRDICQRGTSLTIQCQVDSQVTMMFWYRQQPGQSLTLIATANQGSEATYESGFVIDKFPISRPNLTFSTLTVSNMSPEDSSIYLCSADYRVGSDGYTFGSGTRLTVV.

In regard to this clonotype: A read error is likely here: a far larger clone is one base away. J is TRBJ1-1 and V is TRBV12-3 or TRBV12-4; possibly TRBD1 for D (5 bases). The CDR3 sequence is 12 residues long. V lost 8 bases, J lost 5 bases, and 12 bases lay in between. The CDR3 DNA reads TGTGCCAGCGGCTTGGGGGAGACTGAAGCTTTCTTT. This translates into CASGLGETEAFF.

This clonotype was seen repeatedly, ten times or more. The chain uses TRBV12-3 or TRBV12-4 and TRBJ1-5; no firm D call. Trimming took 2 bases from V and 9 from J, leaving 8 bases between them. There are 12 residues in the CDR3. The CDR3 DNA reads TGTGCCAGCAGTTTAACGGGTCGGCCCCAGCATTTT. Protein sequence: CASSLTGRPQHF.

The chain recombines TRBV6-2 or TRBV6-3 with TRBJ2-6, with 7 bases identical to TRBD1. CDR3 length: 19 amino acids. Germline V gives CDR1 MNHEY, CDR2 SVGEGT. The J segment lost 2 bases and the V segment lost 2 bases, leaving 12 bases of the junction unmatched. The DNA of the CDR3 is TGTGCCAGCAGTTACGGCCTCGACAGGGTAGTAGCTGGGGCCAACGTCCTGACTTTC. Translation gives CASSYGLDRVVAGANVLTF.

This clonotype was found many times. The V and J genes are TRBV4-2 and TRBJ1-1; possible D gene TRBD1, 5 bases. Germline lookup yields CDR1 LGHNA and CDR2 YNFKEQ. The CDR3 length is 14 residues. Trimming left V 0 bases short and J 2 bases short, with 7 bases between. CDR3 nucleotide sequence: TGTGCCAGCAGCCAAGATCAGGGAAACACTGAAGCTTTCTTT. This gives the protein CASSQDQGNTEAFF.

This rearrangement joins TRBV24-1 to TRBJ2-1, with TRBD1 as a possible D gene (6 bases). The germline CDR1 and CDR2 sequences are KGHDR and SFDVKD. The CDR3 length is 13 residues. With 9 bases removed from V and 2 bases from J, the gap between germline ends came to 10 bases. The CDR3 loop is CATSDSTYNEQFF. The CDR3 nucleotides read TGTGCCACCTCGGACAGTACCTACAATGAGCAGTTCTTC.

V gene TRBV6-2 or TRBV6-3 combines with J gene TRBJ2-1; no definite D call. The CDR3 loop spans 14 amino acids. Trimming shortened V by 2 bases and J by 3 bases, and 8 bases separated the two germline ends. Germline lookup yields CDR1 MNHEY and CDR2 SVGEGT. CDR3 amino acids: CASSYVSVYNEQFF. CDR3 DNA: TGTGCCAGCAGTTACGTGTCAGTCTACAATGAGCAGTTCTTC.

This clonotype was counted ten times or more. The V and J genes are TRBV7-3 and TRBJ2-2, with D unclear. Trimming shortened V by 5 bases and J by 1 base, and 11 bases separated the two germline ends. Germline V gene lookup returns CDR1 SGHTA and CDR2 FQGTGA. The CDR3 loop spans 15 amino acids. CDR3 in DNA: TGTGCCAGCAGCCCAGAAGCGAGGAACACCGGGGAGCTGTTTTTT. Its protein is CASSPEARNTGELFF.